The rows below give T cell receptor beta chains drawn from one sample of a study of T-cell reconstitution after alpha-beta-depleted transplantation in children. TCRdb reprocessed the PCR reads via MiXCR and lists one record per CDR3 protein. The sample lists almost 250,000 distinct CDR3 sequences, around 25% seen once, with about 2.6% in the top ten. The sample in question was PBMCs, obtained before TCRalphabeta/CD19-depleted stem cell transplant. These receptor sequences come from a girl aged 2 to 10 with Fanconi anemia, due to receive a stem cell transplant. The CDR3 runs from the conserved cysteine through the conserved F or W. A D gene is named only where the DNA matches it firmly. Size tells how often a clone was seen (once, few, many) or the class of an expanded clone, and some rows leave it out.

TRBV6-1,-,TRBJ1-3,-,CASRAPGTSNSGNTIYF,TGTGCCAGCAGAGCTCCCGGGACATCGAACTCTGGAAACACCATATATTTT
TRBV27,few,TRBJ2-5,TRBD2,CASSSYSPTSGKETQYF,TGTGCCAGCAGTTCATATTCCCCAACTAGCGGAAAAGAGACCCAGTACTTC
TRBV29-1,many,TRBJ2-1,-,CSFVGGSSYNEQFF,TGCTCCTTCGTAGGAGGGAGCTCCTACAATGAGCAGTTCTTC
TRBV18,once,TRBJ2-7,-,CASSPRDGSYEQYF,TGTGCCAGCTCACCACGGGACGGTTCCTACGAGCAGTACTTC
TRBV7-6,many,TRBJ2-7,TRBD2,CASSFSLAGAYEQYF,TGTGCCAGCAGCTTCTCCCTAGCGGGAGCTTACGAGCAGTACTTC
TRBV20-1,many,TRBJ2-1,-,CSASRDLSSYNEQFF,TGCAGTGCTAGTCGAGACTTGAGCTCCTACAATGAGCAGTTCTTC
TRBV12-3/TRBV12-4,few,TRBJ2-3,TRBD1,CASSPAQGPDTQYF,TGTGCCAGCAGCCCGGCACAGGGGCCAGATACGCAGTATTTT
TRBV29-1,many,TRBJ2-7,-,CSVEDHRERYEQYF,TGCAGCGTTGAAGATCACCGGGAACGGTACGAGCAGTACTTC
TRBV20-1,-,TRBJ2-1,-,CSGLLARAYNEQFF,TGCAGCGGCCTTCTGGCGCGAGCCTACAATGAGCAGTTCTTC
TRBV12-3/TRBV12-4,many,TRBJ1-1,TRBD1,CASTRDSRTEAFF,TGTGCCAGCACCCGGGACAGCAGGACTGAAGCTTTCTTT
TRBV29-1,-,TRBJ1-2,-,CSVGEGHGYTF,TGCAGCGTTGGTGAGGGGCATGGCTACACCTTC
TRBV20-1,few,TRBJ2-7,TRBD2,CSASKASGGAVYEQYF,TGCAGTGCTAGTAAGGCTAGCGGGGGGGCCGTGTACGAGCAGTACTTC
TRBV20-1,-,TRBJ1-5,TRBD1,CSATDRGGQPQHF,TGCAGTGCTACCGACAGGGGAGGCCAGCCCCAGCATTTT
TRBV6-1,many,TRBJ2-2,TRBD2,CASSLSLSGGESNTGELFF,TGTGCCAGCAGTCTAAGTCTTAGCGGGGGGGAAAGTAACACCGGGGAGCTGTTTTTT
TRBV29-1,-,TRBJ1-5,-,CSVKPGTGDQPQHF,TGCAGCGTCAAACCCGGGACGGGGGATCAGCCCCAGCATTTT
TRBV29-1,-,TRBJ2-3,TRBD2,CSVAAGQTSGGGTQYF,TGCAGCGTTGCCGCGGGACAGACTAGCGGAGGGGGTACGCAGTATTTT
TRBV29-1,few,TRBJ2-2,-,CSVEDAANTGELFF,TGCAGCGTTGAAGATGCAGCGAACACCGGGGAGCTGTTTTTT
TRBV20-1,-,TRBJ2-1,TRBD2,CSARERVAGGSYNEQFF,TGCAGTGCTAGAGAAAGAGTGGCGGGAGGATCCTACAATGAGCAGTTCTTC
TRBV12-3/TRBV12-4,few,TRBJ1-5,TRBD1,CASSSGTGLGGNQPQHF,TGTGCCAGCAGTTCCGGGACAGGGCTAGGGGGCAATCAGCCCCAGCATTTT
TRBV7-8,many,TRBJ1-5,-,CASSLLGDSNQPQHF,TGTGCCAGCAGCTTATTGGGGGATAGCAATCAGCCCCAGCATTTT
TRBV29-1,many,TRBJ2-1,-,CSASALYNEQFF,TGCAGCGCGTCGGCCCTCTACAATGAGCAGTTCTTC
TRBV6-1,-,TRBJ1-2,TRBD1,CASSQNLGQDGYTF,TGTGCCAGCAGCCAAAACCTGGGACAGGATGGCTACACCTTC
TRBV20-1,-,TRBJ2-7,TRBD2,CSARDPLGSGSFCEQYF,TGCAGTGCTAGAGATCCGTTGGGTAGCGGGAGCTTCTGCGAGCAGTACTTC
TRBV20-1,many,TRBJ2-1,-,CSARSPNNYNEQFF,TGCAGTGCTAGATCTCCCAATAATTACAATGAGCAGTTCTTC
TRBV20-1,-,TRBJ2-1,-,CSARYLASGEQFF,TGCAGTGCTAGATATTTAGCGTCCGGTGAGCAGTTCTTC
TRBV29-1,many,TRBJ1-2,-,CSVGQVGYGYTF,TGCAGCGTTGGACAGGTGGGCTATGGCTACACCTTC
TRBV24-1,-,TRBJ2-6,-,CATSDPERGTGANVLTF,TGTGCCACCAGTGATCCAGAGAGGGGCACTGGGGCCAACGTCCTGACTTTC
TRBV12-3/TRBV12-4,many,TRBJ2-1,-,CASSLNRAGGEFF,TGTGCCAGCAGTTTAAACCGAGCGGGTGGGGAGTTCTTC
TRBV29-1,-,TRBJ1-1,TRBD1,CSVKGGTANTEAFF,TGCAGCGTAAAGGGGGGGACAGCGAACACTGAAGCTTTCTTT
TRBV29-1,-,TRBJ2-1,-,CSVEDPRAVFGEQFF,TGCAGCGTTGAAGACCCCAGGGCCGTGTTTGGTGAGCAGTTCTTC
TRBV20-1,once,TRBJ2-3,TRBD2,CSASWATSGRSDTQYF,TGCAGTGCTAGCTGGGCGACTAGCGGGAGGTCAGATACGCAGTATTTT
TRBV2,-,TRBJ2-1,-,CASRGSGKASYNEQFF,TGTGCCAGCCGGGGGAGCGGAAAAGCTTCCTACAATGAGCAGTTCTTC
TRBV29-1,few,TRBJ1-2,-,CSVVGRDGYTF,TGCAGCGTTGTGGGTCGGGATGGCTACACCTTC
TRBV29-1,few,TRBJ1-1,TRBD1,CSVAYRGTEAFF,TGCAGCGTTGCGTACAGGGGAACTGAAGCTTTCTTT
TRBV9,many,TRBJ2-3,-,CASSVVGGPDTQYF,TGTGCCAGCAGCGTAGTGGGGGGGCCTGATACGCAGTATTTT